This T cell receptor (beta chain) was recovered during a study of CD8+ T cells in alopecia areata. Study as a whole: Treatment comprised oral tofacitinib, 5 to 10 mg twice daily, in treated patients.

As to this clone: Its matching antigen is unknown.

RNA was isolated and reverse transcribed to cDNA, the sequencing template. TCRdb keeps only in-frame clones here, not all; method: immunoSEQ multiplex PCR. The sample consists of 150,000 to 200,000 clones, 60% of them appearing once. This sample's treatment: oral pan-JAK inhibitor, 5-10 mg twice daily. The study's findings and limits: Just one nonresponder means the tie between baseline CD8+ expansion and response stays uncertain.

The starting material was CD4+ T cells sorted from blood, obtained at week 24, from a patient treated with tofacitinib. This sequence originates from a human donor with alopecia areata.

The CDR3 DNA reads TGTGCCTGGGGGGAGATTACGAAGTTCTTC. Translating gives CAWGEITKFF. This sequence joins TRBV30 and TRBJ2-1; a weak D match, TRBD2 (5 bases). Germline V CDR1 and CDR2: GTSNPN, SVGIG (reference sequence). Trimming shortened V by 5 bases and J by 14 bases, and 13 bases separated the two germline ends. The CDR3 covers 10 residues.